The source of this T cell receptor (beta chain) is a study of cytomegalovirus exposure and HLA in healthy donors. Study background: About 200 million T cells yielded 117 million unique TCR beta sequences in earlier analysis. Findings and limits, study-wide: Per a prior analysis, the majority of TCR beta V segments were productive roughly 87% or roughly 30% of the time. The classifier was said to identify cytomegalovirus status with high specificity and sensitivity. TCR beta chains numbering some 150 were designated cytomegalovirus-associated.

Concerning this clone itself: Its antigen is unknown.

This CDR3 comprises 15 residues. Germline V CDR1 and CDR2: SGDLS, YYNGEE. Trimming cost V 4 bases and J 3 bases; bases outside gene matches: 8. PCR was performed using 60 Vbeta and 13 Jbeta primers. The method was immunoSEQ multiplex PCR; TCRdb's version includes in-frame clones alone and lacks a portion of them. The repertoire has 65,000 to 95,000 clones, 60% to 85% of them found once; the top ten carry around 5.8%. The source material was PBMCs. The chain combines TRBV9 with TRBJ2-7, with 9 bases fitting TRBD2. The TCR comes from a male donor in good health and CMV-seropositive. Here the CDR3 reads CASSPHGREGYEQYF. Here the CDR3 DNA reads TGTGCCAGCAGCCCACATGGGCGGGAGGGCTACGAGCAGTACTTC.